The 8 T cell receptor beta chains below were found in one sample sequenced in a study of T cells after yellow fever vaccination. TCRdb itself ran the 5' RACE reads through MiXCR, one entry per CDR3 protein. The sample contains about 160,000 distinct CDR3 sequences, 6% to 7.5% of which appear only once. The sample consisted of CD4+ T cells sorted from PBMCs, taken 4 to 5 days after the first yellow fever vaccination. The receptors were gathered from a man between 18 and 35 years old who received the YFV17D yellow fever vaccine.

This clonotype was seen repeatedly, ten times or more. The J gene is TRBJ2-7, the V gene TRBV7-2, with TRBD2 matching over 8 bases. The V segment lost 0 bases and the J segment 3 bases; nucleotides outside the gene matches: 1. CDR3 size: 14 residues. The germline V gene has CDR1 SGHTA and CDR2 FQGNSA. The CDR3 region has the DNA TGTGCCAGCAGCTTAGCCGGGGGGGACTACGAGCAGTACTTC. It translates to CASSLAGGDYEQYF.

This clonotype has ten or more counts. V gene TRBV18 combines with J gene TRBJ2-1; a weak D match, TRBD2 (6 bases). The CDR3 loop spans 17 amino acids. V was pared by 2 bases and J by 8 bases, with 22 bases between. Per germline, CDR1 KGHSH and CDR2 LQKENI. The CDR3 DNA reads TGTGCCAGCTCACCAAGCTTCGGAGCCATGGGAGGCGATGAGCAGTTCTTC. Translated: CASSPSFGAMGGDEQFF.

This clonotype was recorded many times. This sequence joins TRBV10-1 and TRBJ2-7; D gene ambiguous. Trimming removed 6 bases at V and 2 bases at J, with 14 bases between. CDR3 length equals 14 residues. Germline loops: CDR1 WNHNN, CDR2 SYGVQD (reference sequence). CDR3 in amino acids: CASSPRGPPYEQYF. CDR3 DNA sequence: TGCGCCAGCAGCCCGAGAGGCCCCCCCTACGAGCAGTACTTC.

CDR3 residues: CASSSDRASSYNSPLHF. Here the CDR3 DNA reads TGTGCCAGCAGCTCGGACAGGGCGAGCTCCTATAATTCACCCCTCCACTTT. The gene calls are TRBV7-6 and TRBJ1-6; 8 positions agree with TRBD1. The CDR3 runs to 17 residues. The junction had 5 bases not matched to a gene; V was cut back by 4 bases and J by 0 bases. Germline V CDR1 and CDR2: SGHVS, FNYEAQ.

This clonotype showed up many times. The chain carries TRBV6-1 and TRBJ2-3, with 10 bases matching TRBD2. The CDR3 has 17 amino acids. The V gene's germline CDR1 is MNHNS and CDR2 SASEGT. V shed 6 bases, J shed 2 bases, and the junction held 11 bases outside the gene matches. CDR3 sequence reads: CASSSGLARGYTDTQYF. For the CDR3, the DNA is TGTGCCAGCAGCTCGGGACTAGCGAGGGGCTACACAGATACGCAGTATTTT.

The CDR3 is CASSRDRESEAFF. The CDR3 DNA reads TGTGCCAGCAGCCGAGACAGGGAGTCTGAAGCTTTCTTT. The V and J genes are TRBV7-3 and TRBJ1-1, with 7 bases aligning to TRBD1. V lost 5 bases and J lost 6; bases outside the gene matches: 6. This CDR3 comprises 13 residues. Germline lookup yields CDR1 SGHTA and CDR2 FQGTGA.

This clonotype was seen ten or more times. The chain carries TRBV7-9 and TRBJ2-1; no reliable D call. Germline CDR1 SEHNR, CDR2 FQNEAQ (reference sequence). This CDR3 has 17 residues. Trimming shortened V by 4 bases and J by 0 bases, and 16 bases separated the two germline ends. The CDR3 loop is CASSSTLGISSYNEQFF. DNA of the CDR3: TGTGCCAGCAGCTCCACCCTGGGAATTAGCTCCTACAATGAGCAGTTCTTC.

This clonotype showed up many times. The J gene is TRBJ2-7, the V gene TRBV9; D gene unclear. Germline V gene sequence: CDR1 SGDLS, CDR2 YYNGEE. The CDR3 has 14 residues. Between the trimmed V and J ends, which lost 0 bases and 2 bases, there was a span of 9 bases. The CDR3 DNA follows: TGTGCCAGCAGCGTAGGAACGATTACCTACGAGCAGTACTTC. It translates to CASSVGTITYEQYF.